This TCR gamma chain was documented in a study of gamma delta lymphoproliferative disorders and STAT genes. In the study overall: The LymphoTrack Dx TCRG Assay amplified gamma chains from at least 50 ng of genomic DNA. The EuroClonality-NGS protocol was used to prepare delta libraries.

About this clone itself: Its target is not known.

Study-wide results and limits: Most major patient clonotypes were shared with at least one healthy donor.

The receptor sequences were amplified from genomic DNA of peripheral blood mononuclear cells. The median age of sequenced patients was approximately 65 years. Germline lookup yields CDR1 VTNTFY and CDR2 YDVSTARD (reference sequence). J lost 8 bases, V lost 0 bases, and 4 bases had no gene match. The CDR3 has 12 amino acids. TCRdb applied CATT to the multiplex PCR reads for clone calling. The sample carries approximately 1,200 gamma-chain clones, 8.5% to 10% recorded once. Sequences were obtained from blood. J is TRGJ1 or TRGJ2 and V is TRGV3. This clonotype originated in a human donor with gamma-delta T-cell large granular lymphocyte leukemia. As DNA, the CDR3 is TGTGCCACCTGGGACAGGCCACATAAGAAACTCTTT. Protein sequence: CATWDRPHKKLF.